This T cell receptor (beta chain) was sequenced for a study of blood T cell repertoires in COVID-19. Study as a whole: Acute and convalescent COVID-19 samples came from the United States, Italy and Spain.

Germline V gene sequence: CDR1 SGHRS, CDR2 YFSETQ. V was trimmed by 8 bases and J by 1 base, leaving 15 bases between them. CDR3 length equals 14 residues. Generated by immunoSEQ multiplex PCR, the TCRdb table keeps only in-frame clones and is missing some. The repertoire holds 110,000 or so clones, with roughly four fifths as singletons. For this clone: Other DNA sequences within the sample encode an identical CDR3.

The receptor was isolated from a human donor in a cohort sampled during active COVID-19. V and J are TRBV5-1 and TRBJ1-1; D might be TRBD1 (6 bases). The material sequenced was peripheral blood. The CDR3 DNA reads TGCGCCAGTTCCTCCACAGGGTGGAACACTGAAGCTTTCTTT. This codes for CASSSTGWNTEAFF.